The rows below give T cell receptor beta chains drawn from one sample of a study of T-cell reconstitution after alpha-beta-depleted transplantation in children. TCRdb analysed the PCR reads with MiXCR anew, one entry per CDR3 protein. This table has around 580,000 distinct CDR3 sequences, roughly 23% appearing once. This specimen consisted of PBMCs, mostly from graft donor cells, obtained 360 days after TCRalphabeta/CD19-depleted stem cell transplant. The receptor set was obtained from a boy less than two years old who had a stem cell transplant for acute myeloid leukemia, so the T cells may come from the graft donor. Each CDR3 is given with its conserved first and last residue. The D gene is left open where the match is weak. A row's size may be missing; if present it is once, few, many or a size class.

TRBD2	many	TRBJ2-1	TRBV6-2/TRBV6-3	TGTGCCAGCAGTGACAGGGGACTAGCGGGGGGGCTCGATGAGCAGTTCTTC	CASSDRGLAGGLDEQFF
NA	many	TRBJ1-2	TRBV7-2	TGTGCCAGCAGCCGAGAGCCGGGCCAGTATGGCTACACCTTC	CASSREPGQYGYTF
TRBD2	NA	TRBJ2-7	TRBV12-3/TRBV12-4	TGTGCCAGCAGTAAGCGGGGGGCCCTTTACGAGCAGTACTTC	CASSKRGALYEQYF
TRBD2	few	TRBJ2-1	TRBV13	TGTGCCAGCAGCTTAGAGAAGGCGGGGGGGCCGGCCAATGAGCAGTTCTTC	CASSLEKAGGPANEQFF
NA	few	TRBJ2-3	TRBV10-3	TGTGCCATCAGTGAAGTCTTAGATACGCAGTATTTT	CAISEVLDTQYF
NA	NA	TRBJ1-4	TRBV20-1	TGCAGTGCTAGAGATTCGACCTTTGGGGATGAAAAACTGTTTTTT	CSARDSTFGDEKLFF
NA	many	TRBJ1-1	TRBV28	TGTGCCAGCAGCTCACAGATTGAAGCTTTCTTT	CASSSQIEAFF
NA	many	TRBJ2-3	TRBV20-1	TGCAGTGCTAGAGGGGTCGGCCTCACAGATACGCAGTATTTT	CSARGVGLTDTQYF
NA	many	TRBJ1-1	TRBV20-1	TGCAGTGCTAGTAAGAGTATGAACACTGAAGCTTTCTTT	CSASKSMNTEAFF
NA	NA	TRBJ2-3	TRBV12-3/TRBV12-4	TGTGCCAGCAGTTTTTCCCCTTACACAGATACGCAGTATTTT	CASSFSPYTDTQYF
NA	NA	TRBJ2-1	TRBV20-1	TGCAGTGTTGAGGGGCCAGATGAGCAGTTCTTC	CSVEGPDEQFF
TRBD2	few	TRBJ2-5	TRBV20-1	TGCAGTGCTAGTCCCGGGACTAGCGGGGGCCAAGAGACCCAGTACTTC	CSASPGTSGGQETQYF
TRBD2	many	TRBJ2-1	TRBV11-2	TGTGCCAGCAGCTTTCCTAGCGGCAATGAGCAGTTCTTC	CASSFPSGNEQFF
TRBD1	many	TRBJ2-2	TRBV20-1	TGCAGTGCTGGGACAGGGGGAACCGGGGAGCTGTTTTTT	CSAGTGGTGELFF
NA	many	TRBJ2-3	TRBV7-9	TGTGCCAGCAGAGCGGCTAGCACAGATACGCAGTATTTT	CASRAASTDTQYF
NA	many	TRBJ1-2	TRBV20-1	TGCAGTGCTAGAGATAAGGGGAGCTCTGGCTACACCTTC	CSARDKGSSGYTF
TRBD1	NA	TRBJ2-7	TRBV12-3/TRBV12-4	TGTGCCAGCAGTTTCCTGTACCGGGACAGGGAGTCCTACGAGCAGTACTTC	CASSFLYRDRESYEQYF
NA	few	TRBJ1-1	TRBV30	TGTGCCTGGATTAAACAGAGTTCCACTGAAGCTTTCTTT	CAWIKQSSTEAFF
TRBD1	many	TRBJ1-3	TRBV6-5	TGTGCCAGCAGTTACTCGGGACAGGCTGGAAACACCATATATTTT	CASSYSGQAGNTIYF
TRBD1	NA	TRBJ2-3	TRBV12-3/TRBV12-4	TGTGCCAGCAGTTGGGACAGCCCCACAGATACGCAGTATTTT	CASSWDSPTDTQYF
NA	NA	TRBJ2-7	TRBV7-9	TGTGCCAGCAGCCCCGGGATTCTTGAGCAGTACTTC	CASSPGILEQYF
NA	NA	TRBJ2-2	TRBV20-1	TGCAGTGCTAGATCCCAATTGGGCGTGAACACCGGGGAGCTGTTTTTT	CSARSQLGVNTGELFF
NA	many	TRBJ1-2	TRBV28	TGTGCCAGCACACCACCCCAGGGGTTGAGTGGCTACACCTTC	CASTPPQGLSGYTF